Below, 18 T cell receptor beta chains from the same sample are listed, as sequenced in a study of T cell repertoires in cytomegalovirus infection. The antigens for these receptors are not known. Each CDR3 protein is one row after TCRdb ran MiXCR on the reads. The table lists about a million distinct CDR3 sequences, 31% of them singletons. The starting material was cultured CD8+ T cells from PBMCs, obtained from culture after CMV antigen stimulation. The receptors were gathered from a human donor in good health (CMV status not recorded). Some clones in this sample may be carry-over from other donors' samples.

The chain carries TRBV10-3 and TRBJ2-1; D uncertain. V gave up 4 bases and J gave up 8 bases, with 12 bases separating them. This CDR3 spans 13 amino acids. CDR1 is ENHRY and CDR2 is SYGVKD in the germline V gene. The CDR3 spells CAISGNVRDEQFF. The CDR3 DNA reads as TGTGCCATCAGTGGAAATGTTAGGGATGAGCAGTTCTTC.

In its sample, this clonotype was seen a few times. This chain links TRBV11-1 with TRBJ2-1, with 7 bases that match TRBD1. The CDR3 has 17 residues. Germline loops: CDR1 SGHAT, CDR2 FQDESV (reference sequence). Unmatched junction bases numbered 11, after V lost 2 bases and J lost 4 bases. In nucleotides, the CDR3 is TGTGCCAGCAGCTTAAGTACTACAGGGGACCCTTACAATGAGCAGTTCTTC. This gives the protein CASSLSTTGDPYNEQFF.

The sample holds a few counts of this clonotype. In DNA, the CDR3 is TGTGCCAGCAGTTTGGGGGAACGGCAGCCCCAGCATTTT. Translating it yields CASSLGERQPQHF. The V gene is TRBV27, the J gene TRBJ1-5; maybe TRBD1 (5 bases). Germline V gene sequence: CDR1 MNHEY, CDR2 SMNVEV (reference sequence). The CDR3 spans 13 residues. The V end lost 3 bases, the J end lost 7 bases, and 10 bases lay between the germline ends.

Written as DNA, the CDR3 is TGTGCCAGCAGCCAAGAGTGGGCAGGGACCCGACAAGAGACCCAGTACTTC. This encodes CASSQEWAGTRQETQYF. This chain links TRBV3-1 with TRBJ2-5; the D gene could be TRBD1 or TRBD2 (5 bases each). The CDR3 extends over 17 amino acids. Germline CDR1 reads LGHDT; CDR2 reads YNNKEL (reference sequence). Trimming stripped 0 bases from V and 2 bases from J, with 16 bases between.

Remarks on this clonotype: A junction end diverges from the germline sequence, so it may reflect a read error. The rearrangement joins TRBV7-3 to TRBJ1-2, with D hard to call. The CDR3 has 14 amino acids. CDR1 is SGHTA, CDR2 FQGTGA, per germline. The CDR3 nucleotides are TGTGCCAGCAGCTTAGAGGCAGGAGGCTATAGCTACACCTTC. This codes for CASSLEAGGYSYTF.

This clonotype was counted a single time. CDR3 sequence reads: CATSRATGRVSDTQYF. Here the CDR3 DNA reads TGTGCCACCAGCAGAGCGACAGGGCGGGTCTCAGATACGCAGTATTTT. This chain joins TRBV15 and TRBJ2-3; the match to TRBD1 covers 7 bases. Germline V gene lookup returns CDR1 LNHNV and CDR2 YYDKDF (reference sequence). This CDR3 has 16 amino acids. With V trimmed by 1 base and J by 4 bases, 8 bases remained unmatched.

There are a few counts of this clonotype. V and J are TRBV15 and TRBJ2-7; 11 bases map to TRBD1. With 3 bases clipped from V and 5 bases from J, the junction kept 3 bases outside the gene matches. The CDR3 is made up of 14 amino acids. CDR1 is LNHNV, CDR2 YYDKDF, per germline (reference sequence). The CDR3 bases are TGTGCCACCAGCAGGGACAGGGGGCACGACGAGCAGTACTTC. Its translation: CATSRDRGHDEQYF.

Turning to this clonotype: One base away lies a much larger clone, so this may be a sequencing read error. The gene calls are TRBV7-6 and TRBJ2-2; maybe TRBD2 (5 bases). This CDR3 comprises 13 residues. Germline-derived CDR1 and CDR2 are SGHVS and FNYEAQ. V lost 7 bases to trimming and J lost 5 bases, with 11 bases between them. In DNA form, the CDR3 reads TGTGCCAGCAACCAGGACTTGACCGGGGAGCTGTTTTTT. Translating gives CASNQDLTGELFF.

The genes are TRBV2 and TRBJ2-3, with 8 bases that match TRBD1. This CDR3 region has 16 residues. With 2 bases clipped from V and 4 bases from J, the junction kept 8 bases outside the gene matches. Germline CDR1 and CDR2: SNHLY and FYNNEI. The CDR3: CASSESPGGLSDTQYF. The CDR3 region has the DNA TGTGCCAGCAGTGAAAGTCCAGGGGGCCTATCAGATACGCAGTATTTT.

By sample share, this clonotype is medium-sized. The rearrangement links TRBV7-8 to TRBJ2-3; possible D gene TRBD2, 5 bases. The CDR3 has 15 amino acids. V was trimmed by 3 bases and J by 1 base, leaving 11 bases between them. The V gene's germline CDR1 is SGHVS and CDR2 FQNEAQ. The CDR3 loop reads CASSFVRGGTDTQYF. The CDR3, as DNA: TGTGCCAGCAGCTTCGTTCGGGGAGGCACAGATACGCAGTATTTT.

The gene calls are TRBV4-1 and TRBJ1-1, with TRBD1 as a possible D gene (6 bases). V was pared by 2 bases and J by 7 bases, with 14 bases between. Germline lookup yields CDR1 MGHRA and CDR2 YSYEKL. This CDR3 comprises 14 residues. CDR3 loop: CASSQIQGSGEAFF. CDR3 sequence (DNA): TGCGCCAGCAGCCAAATACAGGGTTCGGGTGAAGCTTTCTTT.

The chain couples TRBV19 to TRBJ2-2; TRBD1 is a possible D gene (5 bases). The germline V gene has CDR1 LNHDA and CDR2 SQIVND (reference sequence). The CDR3 consists of 17 residues. Trimming removed 3 bases from V and 4 bases from J, with 18 bases in between. In DNA, the CDR3 is TGTGCCAGTAGTATTCCCCTCGAAAGGGGATCCACCGGGGAGCTGTTTTTT. Translation gives CASSIPLERGSTGELFF.

This clonotype appeared a few times. V usage is TRBV27 and J usage is TRBJ1-1, with D maybe TRBD1 (6 bases). V was pared by 5 bases and J by 8 bases, with 15 bases between. The CDR3 totals 13 residues. The germline V gene has CDR1 MNHEY and CDR2 SMNVEV (reference sequence). The CDR3 sequence is CASSPRGIPEAFF. In DNA, the CDR3 is TGTGCCAGCAGTCCTAGGGGGATTCCCGAAGCTTTCTTT.

As DNA, the CDR3 is TGCGCCAGCAGTGACAGGACAGAGAACACCGGGGAGCTGTTTTTT. Amino acids: CASSDRTENTGELFF. The chain carries TRBV10-2 and TRBJ2-2, with D perhaps TRBD1 (6 bases). CDR3 length: 15 residues. Trimming took off 3 bases at V and 1 base at J, with 9 bases between the two ends. Germline loops: CDR1 WSHSY, CDR2 SAAADI.

The rearrangement joins TRBV5-6 to TRBJ2-1, with D uncertain. With 3 bases removed from V and 6 bases from J, the gap between germline ends came to 13 bases. This CDR3 contains 14 residues. Germline CDR1 SGHDT, CDR2 YYEEEE. Written as DNA, the CDR3 is TGTGCCAGCAGCTCGCCCGGACGGATCAATGAGCAGTTCTTC. This gives the protein CASSSPGRINEQFF.

The sample holds many counts of this clonotype. This rearrangement joins TRBV7-9 to TRBJ1-1, with a tentative D call TRBD1 (5 bases). Looked up from germline, CDR1 is SEHNR and CDR2 is FQNEAQ (reference sequence). V lost 5 bases, J lost 8 bases, and 15 bases lay in between. The CDR3 has 13 amino acids. DNA of the CDR3: TGTGCCAGCAGCCCTCGACAGCTTAAAGAAGCTTTCTTT. Its translation: CASSPRQLKEAFF.

The J gene is TRBJ2-2, the V gene TRBV27; 7 positions match TRBD1. There are 14 residues in the CDR3. The V gene's germline CDR1 is MNHEY and CDR2 SMNVEV (reference sequence). The junction had 5 bases not matched to a gene; V was cut back by 6 bases and J by 4 bases. The CDR3 spells CASSWDRSTGELFF. CDR3 DNA: TGTGCCAGCAGCTGGGACAGATCCACCGGGGAGCTGTTTTTT.

The J gene is TRBJ2-5, the V gene TRBV6-2 or TRBV6-3, with D possibly TRBD1 on 5 matching bases. The CDR3 is made up of 16 amino acids. The germline V gene encodes CDR1 MNHEY and CDR2 SVGEGT. Trimming left V 2 bases short and J 2 bases short, with 15 bases between. The CDR3 region is CASSYGAASLQETQYF. The CDR3 DNA reads as TGTGCCAGCAGTTACGGGGCCGCTAGTTTACAAGAGACCCAGTACTTC.